This T cell receptor beta chain was captured by sequencing in a study of cytomegalovirus exposure and HLA in healthy donors. This clone appeared once. Its specificity is unknown. Primers: 60 Vbeta forward and 13 Jbeta reverse. TCRdb's table, derived via immunoSEQ multiplex PCR, lists solely in-frame clones and lacks some. The sample includes roughly 98,000 clones, under 85% of them seen just once. V was clipped by 9 bases and J by 4 bases; unmatched bases: 6. This CDR3 is built from 14 residues. Germline V gene sequence: CDR1 MNHNS, CDR2 SASEGT. Whereas donors were nominally healthy upon sampling, unrecorded immune exposures were probable. Study results and caveats: A link between a missense DCLRE1C variant and TCR beta V- and J-gene trimming emerged from a later analysis. The study had only CMV serostatus as immune exposure information.

This TCR was sampled from a woman in her sixties or seventies in good health and CMV-seropositive. The material sequenced was PBMCs. The chain has TRBV6-1 and TRBJ2-2; 9 positions match TRBD1. This CDR3 is CASYRGQFTGELFF. CDR3 DNA sequence: TGTGCCAGTTACAGGGGGCAATTCACCGGGGAGCTGTTTTTT.